This paragraph reports one T cell receptor (beta chain). These data are taken from a study of control samples from healthy donors and cancer patients. Germline CDR1 reads MNHEY; CDR2 reads SVGAGI. The CDR3 extends over 16 amino acids. Unmatched junction bases numbered 5, after V lost 0 bases and J lost 4 bases. The data were produced by immunoSEQ multiplex PCR, yet TCRdb's version contains in-frame clones alone and is incomplete. The profile shows about 160,000 clones, roughly 94% of them singletons. The V call is TRBV6-5, the J call TRBJ2-1, with 8 bases aligning to TRBD2. Sequencing was carried out using blood. This clonotype was obtained from a woman aged 40 to 49 in good health. This CDR3 is CASSYSPGLGYNEQFF. CDR3 sequence (DNA): TGTGCCAGCAGTTACTCGCCGGGACTAGGGTACAATGAGCAGTTCTTC.